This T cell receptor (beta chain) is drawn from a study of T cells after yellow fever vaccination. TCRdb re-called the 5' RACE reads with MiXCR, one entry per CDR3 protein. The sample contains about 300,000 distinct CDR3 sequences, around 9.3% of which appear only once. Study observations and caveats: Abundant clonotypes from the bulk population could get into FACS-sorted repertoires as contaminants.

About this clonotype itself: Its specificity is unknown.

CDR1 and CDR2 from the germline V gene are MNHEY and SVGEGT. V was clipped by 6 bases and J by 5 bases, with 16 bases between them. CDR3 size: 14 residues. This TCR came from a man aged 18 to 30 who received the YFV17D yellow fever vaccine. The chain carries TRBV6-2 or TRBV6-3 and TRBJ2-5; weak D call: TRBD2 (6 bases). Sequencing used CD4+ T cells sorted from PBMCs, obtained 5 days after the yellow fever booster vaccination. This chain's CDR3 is CASSQNGGAETQYF. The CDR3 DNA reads TGTGCCAGCAGCCAAAACGGGGGAGCGGAGACCCAGTACTTC.